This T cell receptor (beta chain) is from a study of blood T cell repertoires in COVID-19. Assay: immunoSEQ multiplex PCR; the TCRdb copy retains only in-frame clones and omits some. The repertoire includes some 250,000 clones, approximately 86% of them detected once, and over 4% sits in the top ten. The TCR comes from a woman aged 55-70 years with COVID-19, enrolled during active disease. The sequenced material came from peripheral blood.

The CDR3: CASSSSRAGGMNTEAFF. The CDR3 nucleotides are TGTGCCAGCAGCTCAAGTCGGGCAGGGGGCATGAACACTGAAGCTTTCTTT. This rearrangement joins TRBV3-1 (or the pseudogene TRBV3-2) to TRBJ1-1; 8 bases match TRBD1. CDR3 size: 17 residues. With 5 bases clipped from V and 0 bases from J, the junction kept 11 bases outside the gene matches. CDR1 and CDR2 (germline): LGHDT, YNNKEL (reference sequence).